This T cell receptor (beta chain) was captured by sequencing in a study of T cell responses to AZD1222 COVID-19 vaccine (dated by TCRdb to the early 2020s). Regarding the research as a whole: AZD1222 recipients whose second dose came at about 4 weeks and those whose second dose came at about 12 weeks were combined into one group, since spike-specific TCR depth and breadth did not differ between the two schedules. A total of just over 230 trial participants underwent TCR sequencing, of whom 200 to 220 had received two doses of AZD1222 and around 25 had received two doses of the MenACWY control vaccine. Trial participants were enrolled by age into subgroups of 18-55, 56-69 and 70-plus years, and around 150, 28 and 57 TCR-sequenced participants, respectively, were included in these subgroups.

Regarding this clone: The target of this receptor is not known. Base qualities are not at hand, and no much larger clone is one base apart.

Sample time point, as interpreted from the label and publication: baseline before first vaccination. Vaccinee samples came from UK trials COV001 and COV002, including a single-blind randomized controlled phase 2/3 trial of AZD1222 (ChAdOx1 nCoV-19) in healthy adults. Trial participant PBMC samples were collected at day 0 and day 28 after the second dose for TCRbeta chain sequencing. The CDR3 regions of human TCRbeta chains were analyzed by immunosequencing. The authors' pipeline ran thus. Repertoire TCRs were matched against a reference library of SARS-CoV-2-specific TCRs generated with the MIRA antigen-specificity platform. Breadth was defined as the fraction of unique TCRs that were SARS-CoV-2-associated. Depth was defined as the fraction of total T cells that were SARS-CoV-2-associated. Using the MIRA data, each spike-specific TCR was assigned both to the spike region to which the TCR was reactive and to a CD4 or CD8 class. Log10-transformed breadth and depth values were compared by one-way ANOVA with Sidak's multiple comparisons tests. TCRdb carries this immuneACCESS record with in-frame sequences only. Its versions omit some clonotypes, under half of them owing to an unresolved V gene in the studies checked, with the rest unexplained. V and J calls and clone size follow that table, whereas D and trimming were derived from the DNA. For this sample the table gives roughly 160,000 clones, of which roughly 90% were detected only once. The top ten clones comprise around 5.5% of the sample.

The CDR3 has 11 amino acids, counting the end cysteine and phenylalanine. Only the CDR3 part of the read is kept: 33 bases, read in frame from the first base. CDR1 and CDR2 are read off the germline V gene as MNHNS and SASEGT. V loses 3 bases, J loses 4 bases, and the germline ends lie 4 bases apart. On the study overall, not on this receptor specifically: Conclusions about previously exposed vaccinees are limited because only six or seven AZD1222 recipients were SARS-CoV-2 seropositive at baseline. Participants were mostly white British, with more females than males. The authors suggested clonal diversity may have been underestimated. Reportedly, almost half of the unique spike-specific TCRs recognized epitopes lying outside the regions that are mutated in the B.1.351 and B.1.1.7 variants. The 56-69-year group was small, and its depth increase did not reach significance, likely because of low power. A significant rise in spike-specific TCR breadth and depth was observed after two AZD1222 doses relative to day 0 and relative to MenACWY recipients. CD4 TCRs associated with the vaccine covered the entire spike protein, and the dominant responses were in regions 160-218 and 743-854. No day 14 peak-response samples were available, so repertoires were characterized only after the peak T cell response.

The clonotype originates from an adult in good health. Recombination joined TRBV6-1 with TRBJ2-7; the D gene is not confidently resolved. This specimen consisted of peripheral blood, obtained on day 0 of AZD1222 vaccination. The DNA sequence reads TGTGCCAGCAGTGAGGGTTACGAGCAGTACTTC. It is translated as CASSEGYEQYF.